Given below is one T cell receptor (beta chain) in context. Its specificity is unknown. The entry originates in a study of vaccination effects on CD4 cells after COVID-19. Method: immunoSEQ multiplex PCR; TCRdb's copy keeps in-frame clones and lacks some. Altogether 65,000 or so clones are present, 76% being singletons, with the ten largest covering around 2.8%. Germline CDR1 is MGHRA and CDR2 is YSYEKL. The ends were cut back, 3 bases at V and 4 bases at J, with 16 bases in the middle. The CDR3 is made up of 16 amino acids. Sequencing was preceded by expansion of antigen-specific CD4+ T cells with viral peptide pools in the ViraFEST assay. At the end of more than 8 days of culture, CD4+ T cells were isolated. Absence of prior SARS-CoV-2 infection characterized the vaccine recipients, who showed negative nucleocapsid antibodies.

This receptor was obtained from a human donor who received a COVID-19 vaccine. Here the sequenced sample was CD4+ T cells from PBMCs cultured with HCoV-NL63 spike peptides, taken before COVID-19 vaccination. The chain combines TRBV4-1 with TRBJ2-1; perhaps TRBD1 as D (5 bases). The CDR3 DNA reads as TGCGCCAGCAGCCAGGTCGACAGACGAGTTTACAATGAGCAGTTCTTC. Translated: CASSQVDRRVYNEQFF.